The 6 T cell receptor beta chains below were found in one sample sequenced in a study of OX40 agonist ivuxolimab in advanced cancers. Method: immunoSEQ multiplex PCR; TCRdb's copy keeps in-frame clones and lacks some. This table has approximately 45,000 clones, 88% appearing once. This sample comprised CD4+ or CD8+ T cells sorted from blood, obtained in a trial of the OX40 agonist ivuxolimab. These receptors came from an adult with an advanced solid tumor such as melanoma, head and neck, liver or kidney cancer.

The J gene is TRBJ1-4, the V gene TRBV28; D is unresolved. CDR3 size: 13 residues. CDR1 and CDR2 from the germline V gene are MDHEN and SYDVKM. With 6 bases removed from V and 0 bases from J, the gap between germline ends came to 5 bases. The DNA of the CDR3 is TGTGCCAGCAGGATCGCAACTAATGAAAAACTGTTTTTT. It encodes CASRIATNEKLFF.

The chain links TRBV5-4 to TRBJ2-5; TRBD1 might be the D (5 bases). The CDR3 has 13 amino acids. V shed 5 bases and J shed 5 bases, with 13 bases lying between them. CDR1 is SGHNT, CDR2 YYREEE, per germline (reference sequence). The CDR3 loop reads CASSPRQRETQYF. In nucleotides, the CDR3 is TGTGCCAGCAGTCCTAGACAGAGGGAGACCCAGTACTTC.

V and J are TRBV28 and TRBJ2-3, with 9 bases lining up with TRBD2. The CDR3 is 20 residues long. V dropped 10 bases and J dropped 4; count of bases not matched to a gene: 27. The germline V gene has CDR1 MDHEN and CDR2 SYDVKM. This chain's CDR3 is CATQFIGSRQGRGRADTQYF. The DNA for the CDR3 is TGTGCCACCCAGTTTATTGGGAGTCGGCAGGGACGCGGGAGGGCAGATACGCAGTATTTT.

The chain links TRBV4-2 to TRBJ2-3; TRBD2 matches at 9 bases. The CDR3 consists of 15 residues. V shed 4 bases, J shed 1 base, and the junction held 3 bases outside the gene matches. Germline V gene lookup returns CDR1 LGHNA and CDR2 YNFKEQ. The CDR3: CASSPQREGTDTQYF. CDR3 bases: TGTGCCAGCAGCCCACAGCGGGAGGGCACAGATACGCAGTATTTT.

The V gene is TRBV6-1, the J gene TRBJ2-1; D could derive from TRBD1 or TRBD2 (5 bases each). Trimming stripped 8 bases from V and 10 bases from J, with 18 bases between. The CDR3 length is 13 residues. Germline V gene data show CDR1 as MNHNS and CDR2 as SASEGT. CDR3 protein: CASGRGAPREQFF. The CDR3 bases are TGTGCCAGCGGAAGAGGGGCCCCCAGGGAGCAGTTCTTC.

The chain recombines TRBV4-3 with TRBJ2-2; tentative D call: TRBD1 (5 bases). This CDR3 spans 13 amino acids. The ends were cut back, 0 bases at V and 10 bases at J, with 9 bases in the middle. The germline V gene has CDR1 LGHNA and CDR2 YSLEER. For the CDR3, the DNA is TGCGCCAGCAGCCAAGAGGCCAGGGCGGAGCTGTTTTTT. Protein: CASSQEARAELFF.